Each of the 10 T cell receptor beta chains below was sequenced from the same sample in a study of blood T cell repertoires in COVID-19. The table came from immunoSEQ multiplex PCR; TCRdb's copy has only in-frame clones and leaves some out. Of more than 45,000 clones in the sample, less than 90% were seen once. Source material: peripheral blood. Source of these receptors: a woman in her sixties or seventies with active COVID-19.

In DNA form, the CDR3 reads TGTGCCAGCACCAAAGCGGGAGTAGGAGATACGCAGTATTTT. The encoded protein is CASTKAGVGDTQYF. J is TRBJ2-3 and V is TRBV28, with 8 positions matching TRBD2. Losses at the gene ends were 7 bases for V and 5 bases for J; bases not matched to a gene: 8. CDR1 MDHEN and CDR2 SYDVKM come from the germline V gene. The CDR3 spans 14 residues. The entire variable domain, with the rest obtained from reference TRBV28 and TRBJ2-3, is as follows: DVKVTQSSRYLVKRTGEKVFLECVQDMDHENMFWYRQDPGLGLRLIYFSYDVKMKEKGDIPEGYSVSREKKERFSLILESASTNQTSMYLCASTKAGVGDTQYFGPGTRLTVL.

The rearrangement uses TRBV3-1 (or the pseudogene TRBV3-2) and TRBJ2-1; D is unresolved. Trimming took 3 bases from V and 2 from J, leaving 11 bases between them. Germline CDR1 is LGHDT and CDR2 is YNNKEL (reference sequence). The CDR3 sequence is 15 residues long. The CDR3 DNA sequence: TGTGCCAGCAGCCAGGGCCGTCGCACCTACAATGAGCAGTTCTTC. Protein product: CASSQGRRTYNEQFF.

This sequence joins TRBV28 and TRBJ2-3; D unresolved. The CDR3 consists of 11 residues. CDR1 is MDHEN, CDR2 SYDVKM, per germline. The V and J ends lost 7 bases and 5 bases respectively, with 7 bases between them. The CDR3 spells CASKRRDTQYF. The CDR3 nucleotides are TGTGCCAGCAAGAGGAGAGATACGCAGTATTTT.

J is TRBJ2-7 and V is TRBV5-1; 11 nucleotides line up with TRBD1. This CDR3 region has 16 residues. The V gene end was trimmed by 4 bases and the J gene end by 0 bases; junction bases not matched to a gene: 6. CDR1 SGHRS and CDR2 YFSETQ come from the germline V gene. The CDR3, as DNA: TGCGCCAGCAGCCCAAGGACAGGGGGCTCCTCCTACGAGCAGTACTTC. It specifies CASSPRTGGSSYEQYF.

Comment on this clone: One end of the junction does not line up with germline, which may come from a read error. The chain links TRBV7-7 to TRBJ1-5; a weak D match, TRBD1 (5 bases). The CDR3 extends over 18 amino acids. Per the germline V gene, CDR1 is SSHAT and CDR2 is FNYEAQ (reference sequence). CDR3 protein: CASSLAWQGSYSNQPQHF. CDR3 nucleotide sequence: TGTGCTAGCAGCTTAGCGTGGCAGGGTTCGTATAGCAATCAGCCCCAGCATTTT. Looking up the rest from reference TRBV7-7 and TRBJ1-5 gives the full variable domain: GAGVSQSPRYKVTKRGQDVTLRCDPISSHATLYWYQQALGQGPEFLTYFNYEAQPDKSGLPSDRFSAERPEGSISTLTIQRTEQRDSAMYRCASSLAWQGSYSNQPQHFGDGTRLSIL.

The CDR3 bases are TGTGCCAGCAGTACCCGGGGGGTAGGGGGCTACACCTTC. Amino acids: CASSTRGVGGYTF. The chain carries TRBV12-3 or TRBV12-4 and TRBJ1-2, with D perhaps matching TRBD1 (5 bases). This CDR3 is built from 13 residues. Trimming took off 5 bases at V and 8 bases at J, with 15 bases between the two ends.

The rearrangement uses TRBV3-1 (or the pseudogene TRBV3-2) and TRBJ2-7; a weak D match, TRBD1 (6 bases). This CDR3 region has 14 residues. Trimming took 6 bases from V and 0 from J, leaving 12 bases between them. The germline V gene encodes CDR1 LGHDT and CDR2 YNNKEL (reference sequence). CDR3 protein: CASRTDRSSYEQYF. CDR3 nucleotide sequence: TGTGCCAGCAGGACCGACAGGAGCTCCTACGAGCAGTACTTC.

The chain is built from TRBV7-3 and TRBJ2-7; unclear D gene. The V and J ends lost 5 bases and 6 bases respectively, with 14 bases between them. CDR1 and CDR2 from the germline V gene are SGHTA and FQGTGA. This CDR3 is 13 amino acids long. CDR3 amino acids: CASSPDPRGEQYF. DNA of the CDR3: TGTGCCAGCAGCCCAGACCCCAGAGGCGAGCAGTACTTC. Full variable domain (remainder filled in from reference TRBV7-3 and TRBJ2-7): GAGVSQTPSNKVTEKGKYVELRCDPISGHTALYWYRQSLGQGPEFLIYFQGTGAADDSGLPNDRFFAVRPEGSVSTLKIQRTERGDSAVYLCASSPDPRGEQYFGPGTRLTVT.

The V call is TRBV7-9, the J call TRBJ1-2, with a weak D call TRBD1 (6 bases). The germline gives CDR1 SEHNR, CDR2 FQNEAQ (reference sequence). Trimming pared 5 bases from V and 0 bases from J, leaving 16 bases between. The CDR3 is made up of 16 amino acids. In DNA, the CDR3 is TGTGCCAGCAGCCCGCCGGGGGGGGCCGCTAACTATGGCTACACCTTC. Amino acids: CASSPPGGAANYGYTF.

The chain has TRBV7-9 and TRBJ2-3; 11 nucleotides agree with TRBD1. The CDR3 has 17 amino acids. Looked up from germline, CDR1 is SEHNR and CDR2 is FQNEAQ (reference sequence). The J segment lost 4 bases and the V segment lost 5 bases, leaving 11 bases of the junction unmatched. CDR3 coding DNA: TGTGCCAGCAGCCCCGGGACAGGGGGAGCTTCACCAGATACGCAGTATTTT. This gives the protein CASSPGTGGASPDTQYF.